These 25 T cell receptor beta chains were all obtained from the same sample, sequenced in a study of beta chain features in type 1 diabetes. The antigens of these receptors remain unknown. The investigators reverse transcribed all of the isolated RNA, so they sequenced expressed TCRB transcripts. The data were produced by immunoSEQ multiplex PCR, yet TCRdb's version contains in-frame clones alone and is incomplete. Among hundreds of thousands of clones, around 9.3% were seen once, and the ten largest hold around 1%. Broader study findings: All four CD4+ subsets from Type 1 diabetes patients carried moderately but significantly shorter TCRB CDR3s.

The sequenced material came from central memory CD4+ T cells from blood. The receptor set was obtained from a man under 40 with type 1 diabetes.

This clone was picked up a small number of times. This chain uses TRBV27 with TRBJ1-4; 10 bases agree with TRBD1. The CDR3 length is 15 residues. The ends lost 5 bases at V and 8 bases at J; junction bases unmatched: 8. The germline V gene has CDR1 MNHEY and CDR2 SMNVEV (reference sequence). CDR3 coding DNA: TGTGCCAGCAGTCCCAGGGACAGGGGAGTGGAAAAACTGTTTTTT. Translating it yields CASSPRDRGVEKLFF.

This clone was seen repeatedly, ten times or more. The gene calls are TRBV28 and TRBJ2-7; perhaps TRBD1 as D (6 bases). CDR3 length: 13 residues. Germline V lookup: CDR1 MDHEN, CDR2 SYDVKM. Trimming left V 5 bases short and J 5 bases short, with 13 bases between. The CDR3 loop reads CASSPSDRNEQYF. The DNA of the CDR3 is TGTGCCAGCAGTCCCTCCGACAGGAACGAGCAGTACTTC. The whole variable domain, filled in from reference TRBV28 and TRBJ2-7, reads DVKVTQSSRYLVKRTGEKVFLECVQDMDHENMFWYRQDPGLGLRLIYFSYDVKMKEKGDIPEGYSVSREKKERFSLILESASTNQTSMYLCASSPSDRNEQYFGPGTRLTVT.

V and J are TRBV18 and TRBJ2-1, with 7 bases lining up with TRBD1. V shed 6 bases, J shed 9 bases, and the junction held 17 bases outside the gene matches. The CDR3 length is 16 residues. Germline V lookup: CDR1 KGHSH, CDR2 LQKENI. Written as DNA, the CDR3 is TGTGCCAGCTCCCCGAGCTCAACAGGGGTATCGGGTGAGCAGTTCTTC. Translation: CASSPSSTGVSGEQFF.

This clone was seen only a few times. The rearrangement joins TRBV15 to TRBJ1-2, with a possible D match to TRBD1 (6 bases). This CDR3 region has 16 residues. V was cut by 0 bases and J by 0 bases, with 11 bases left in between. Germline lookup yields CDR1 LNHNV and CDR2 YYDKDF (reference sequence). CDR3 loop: CATSRDWTASNYGYTF. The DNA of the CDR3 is TGTGCCACCAGCAGAGATTGGACAGCCTCTAACTATGGCTACACCTTC.

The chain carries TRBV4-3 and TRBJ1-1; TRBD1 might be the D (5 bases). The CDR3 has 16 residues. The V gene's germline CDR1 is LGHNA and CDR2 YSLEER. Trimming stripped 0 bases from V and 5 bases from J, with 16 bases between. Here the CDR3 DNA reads TGCGCCAGCAGCCAAGAAATTCGCGGGGGAGGAACTGAAGCTTTCTTT. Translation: CASSQEIRGGGTEAFF.

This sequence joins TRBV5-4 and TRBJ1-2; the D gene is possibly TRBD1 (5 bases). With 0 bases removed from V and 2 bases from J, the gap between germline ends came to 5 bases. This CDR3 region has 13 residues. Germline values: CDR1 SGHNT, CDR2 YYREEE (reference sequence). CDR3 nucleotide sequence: TGTGCCAGCAGCTTGGACAGGAACTATGGCTACACCTTC. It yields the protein CASSLDRNYGYTF. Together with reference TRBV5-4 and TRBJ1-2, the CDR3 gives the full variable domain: ETGVTQSPTHLIKTRGQQVTLRCSSQSGHNTVSWYQQALGQGPQFIFQYYREEENGRGNFPPRFSGLQFPNYSSELNVNALELDDSALYLCASSLDRNYGYTFGSGTRLTVV.

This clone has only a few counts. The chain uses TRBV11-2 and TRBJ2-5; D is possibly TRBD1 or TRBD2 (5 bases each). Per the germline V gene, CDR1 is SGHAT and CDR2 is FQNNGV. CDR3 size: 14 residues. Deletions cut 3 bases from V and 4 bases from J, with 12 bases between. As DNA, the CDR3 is TGTGCCAGCAGCTTGGCTGGGGGTGGAGAGACCCAGTACTTC. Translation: CASSLAGGGETQYF.

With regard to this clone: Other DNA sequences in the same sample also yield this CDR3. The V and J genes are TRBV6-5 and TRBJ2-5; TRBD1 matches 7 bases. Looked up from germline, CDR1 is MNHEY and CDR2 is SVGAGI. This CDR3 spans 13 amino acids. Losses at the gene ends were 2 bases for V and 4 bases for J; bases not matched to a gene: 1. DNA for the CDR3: TGTGCCAGCAGTTACGACAGGGCAGAGACCCAGTACTTC. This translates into CASSYDRAETQYF.

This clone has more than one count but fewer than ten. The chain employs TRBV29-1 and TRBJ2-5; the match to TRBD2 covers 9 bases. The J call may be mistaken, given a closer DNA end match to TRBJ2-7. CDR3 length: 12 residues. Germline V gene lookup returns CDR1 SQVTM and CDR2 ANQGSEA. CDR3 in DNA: TGCAGCGCTGCGGGGGGGCGCAACGAGCAGTACTTC. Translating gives CSAAGGRNEQYF.

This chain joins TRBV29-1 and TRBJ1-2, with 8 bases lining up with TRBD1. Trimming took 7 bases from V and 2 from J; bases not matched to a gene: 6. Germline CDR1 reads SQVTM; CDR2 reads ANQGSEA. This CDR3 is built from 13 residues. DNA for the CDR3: TGCAGCGCTGGGGACAGGAAAAACTATGGCTACACCTTC. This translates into CSAGDRKNYGYTF.

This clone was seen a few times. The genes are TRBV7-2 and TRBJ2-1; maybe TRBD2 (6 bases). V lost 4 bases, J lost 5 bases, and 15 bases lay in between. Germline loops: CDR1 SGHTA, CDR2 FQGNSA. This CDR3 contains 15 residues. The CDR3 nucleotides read TGTGCCAGCAGCTGGGGACTGCCCCCCAACAATGAGCAGTTCTTC. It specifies CASSWGLPPNNEQFF.

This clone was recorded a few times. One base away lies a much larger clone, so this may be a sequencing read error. The CDR3: CASSLAGSTDTQYF. CDR3 in DNA: TGTGCCAGCAGCTTAGCGGGGAGCACAGATACGCAGTATTTT. The chain has TRBV7-6 and TRBJ2-3, with D hard to call. CDR3 length equals 14 residues. Deletions cut 0 bases from V and 0 bases from J, with 4 bases between. CDR1 is SGHVS and CDR2 is FNYEAQ in the germline V gene. The full variable domain, rest sourced from reference TRBV7-6 and TRBJ2-3, is GAGVSQSPRYKVTKRGQDVALRCDPISGHVSLYWYRQALGQGPEFLTYFNYEAQQDKSGLPNDRFSAERPEGSISTLTIQRTEQRDSAMYRCASSLAGSTDTQYFGPGTRLTVL.

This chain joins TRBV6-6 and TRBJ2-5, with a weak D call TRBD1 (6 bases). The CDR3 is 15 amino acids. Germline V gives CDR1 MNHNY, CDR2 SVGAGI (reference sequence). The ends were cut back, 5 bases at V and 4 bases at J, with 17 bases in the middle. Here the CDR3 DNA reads TGTGCCAGCAGTCCCAGGGGCGTTGAGGGAGAGACCCAGTACTTC. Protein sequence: CASSPRGVEGETQYF.

CDR3 region: CASSQSTATDTQYF. The CDR3 nucleotides are TGTGCCAGCAGCCAATCGACAGCAACAGATACGCAGTATTTT. This chain connects TRBV4-2 to TRBJ2-3, with D possibly being TRBD1 (5 bases). Per germline, CDR1 LGHNA and CDR2 YNFKEQ. The V end was cut by 2 bases, the J end by 3 bases, with 9 bases between. The length of the CDR3 is 14 residues.

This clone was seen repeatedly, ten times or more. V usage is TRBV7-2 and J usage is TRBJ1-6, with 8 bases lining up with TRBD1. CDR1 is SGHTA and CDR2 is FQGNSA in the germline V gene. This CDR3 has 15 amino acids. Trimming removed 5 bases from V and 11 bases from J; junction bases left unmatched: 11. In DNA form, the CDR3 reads TGTGCCAGCAGCCGGGTCGGACAGGGCTTTACACCCCTCCACTTT. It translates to CASSRVGQGFTPLHF.

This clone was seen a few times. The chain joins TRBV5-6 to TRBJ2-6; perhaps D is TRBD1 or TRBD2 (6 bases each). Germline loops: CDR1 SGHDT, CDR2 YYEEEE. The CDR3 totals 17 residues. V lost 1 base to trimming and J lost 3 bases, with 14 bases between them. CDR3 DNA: TGTGCCAGCAGCTTGCTGGGGGGCGGGGTTGGGGCCAACGTCCTGACTTTC. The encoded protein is CASSLLGGGVGANVLTF.

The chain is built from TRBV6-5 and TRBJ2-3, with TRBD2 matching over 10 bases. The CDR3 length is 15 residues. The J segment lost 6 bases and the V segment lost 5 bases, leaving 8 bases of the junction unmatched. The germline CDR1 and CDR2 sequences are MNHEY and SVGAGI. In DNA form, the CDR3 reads TGTGCCAGCAGTCGGAGCGGGGGGGGTGGGGATACGCAGTATTTT. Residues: CASSRSGGGGDTQYF.

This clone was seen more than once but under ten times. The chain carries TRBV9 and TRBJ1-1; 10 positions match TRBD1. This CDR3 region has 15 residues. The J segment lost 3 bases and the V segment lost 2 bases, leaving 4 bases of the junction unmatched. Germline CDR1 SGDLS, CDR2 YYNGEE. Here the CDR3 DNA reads TGTGCCAGCAGCGTCCTGACAGGGGGCCACACTGAAGCTTTCTTT. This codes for CASSVLTGGHTEAFF.

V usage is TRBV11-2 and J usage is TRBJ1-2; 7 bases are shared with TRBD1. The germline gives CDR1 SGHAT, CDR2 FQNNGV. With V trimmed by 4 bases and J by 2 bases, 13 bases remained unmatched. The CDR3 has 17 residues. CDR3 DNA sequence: TGTGCCAGCAGCTCCTGGACAGGCCATACCTTGAACTATGGCTACACCTTC. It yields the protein CASSSWTGHTLNYGYTF.

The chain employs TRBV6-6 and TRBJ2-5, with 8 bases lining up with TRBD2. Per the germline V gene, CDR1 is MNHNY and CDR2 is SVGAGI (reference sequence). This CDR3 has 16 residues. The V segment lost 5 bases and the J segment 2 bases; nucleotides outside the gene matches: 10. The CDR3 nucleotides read TGTGCCAGCAGTCGGGAGGGAGTATTCGGGCAAGAGACCCAGTACTTC. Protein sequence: CASSREGVFGQETQYF.

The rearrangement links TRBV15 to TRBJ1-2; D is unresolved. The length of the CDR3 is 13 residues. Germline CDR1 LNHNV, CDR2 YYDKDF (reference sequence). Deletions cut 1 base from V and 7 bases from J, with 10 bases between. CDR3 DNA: TGTGCCACCAGCAGAGGGGGATTTGGTGGCTACACCTTC. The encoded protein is CATSRGGFGGYTF. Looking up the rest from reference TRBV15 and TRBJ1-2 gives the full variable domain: DAMVIQNPRYQVTQFGKPVTLSCSQTLNHNVMYWYQQKSSQAPKLLFHYYDKDFNNEADTPDNFQSRRPNTSFCFLDIRSPGLGDTAMYLCATSRGGFGGYTFGSGTRLTVV.

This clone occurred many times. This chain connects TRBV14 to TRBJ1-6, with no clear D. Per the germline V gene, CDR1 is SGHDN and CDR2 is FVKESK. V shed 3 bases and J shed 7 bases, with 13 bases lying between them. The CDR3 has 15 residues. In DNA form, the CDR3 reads TGTGCCAGCAGCCAGACCGGATTCGGCAATTCACCCCTCCACTTT. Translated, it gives CASSQTGFGNSPLHF.

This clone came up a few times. CDR3 region: CASSPGIEIQYF. The CDR3 coding sequence is TGTGCCAGCAGCCCCGGTATAGAAATCCAGTATTTT. The chain uses TRBV7-2 and TRBJ2-3; D is unclear. Germline values: CDR1 SGHTA, CDR2 FQGNSA. V gave up 5 bases and J gave up 12 bases, with 15 bases separating them. CDR3 length: 12 amino acids.

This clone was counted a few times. CDR3 bases: TGCGCCCAACCAGGGGACAGGGGGCAGAACACTGAAGCTTTCTTT. This sequence encodes CAQPGDRGQNTEAFF. The chain carries TRBV23-1 and TRBJ1-1, with 12 bases aligning to TRBD1. TRBV23-1 is treated as an ORF (open reading frame) with a function not yet certain. With V trimmed by 11 bases and J by 1 base, 8 bases remained unmatched. This CDR3 is 15 amino acids long.

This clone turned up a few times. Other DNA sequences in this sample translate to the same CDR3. The CDR3 region is CASSLSGQGYEQYF. For the CDR3, the DNA is TGTGCCAGCAGCTTGTCGGGACAGGGCTACGAGCAGTACTTC. V and J are TRBV7-2 and TRBJ2-7, with TRBD1 matching 9 bases. The CDR3 runs 14 residues. The V and J ends lost 3 bases and 3 bases, in that order; junction bases with no gene match: 3. Per germline, CDR1 SGHTA and CDR2 FQGNSA.